This T cell receptor beta chain was profiled in a study of control samples from healthy donors and cancer patients. There are 15 residues in the CDR3. V shed 6 bases, J shed 3 bases, and the junction held 8 bases outside the gene matches. Germline CDR1 and CDR2: MNHNY and SVGAGI (reference sequence). Here immunoSEQ multiplex PCR was the method, and the copy in TCRdb shows in-frame clones only, minus some. The sample yields tens of thousands of clones, more than 75% seen once. What was sequenced was PBMCs. This TCR was recovered from a man in his fifties or sixties with lung cancer. This chain uses TRBV6-6 with TRBJ1-2; 9 bases align to TRBD1. In DNA form, the CDR3 reads TGTGCCAGCAGAGGACAGGGGAACCGCGACTATGGCTACACCTTC. Translated: CASRGQGNRDYGYTF.